These T cell receptor beta chains were read from a single sample in a study of blood T cell repertoires in COVID-19. Data came from immunoSEQ multiplex PCR; TCRdb stores just in-frame clones and leaves some out. Of 350,000 or so clones in the sample, roughly 84% were seen once. Sequenced material: PBMCs or T cells enriched from blood (not recorded which). The receptor source for this set is a woman between 25 and 40 years old who had recovered from COVID-19. The CDR3 runs from the conserved cysteine through the conserved F or W. The D gene is left open where the match is weak. The size of a clone is reported for some rows only, either as once, few or many, or as a class for expanded clones.

>16|TRBV9|TRBD1|TRBJ1-2|once
CASSGRTGHLRDGYTF
TGTGCCAGCAGCGGTCGGACAGGTCACCTCAGGGATGGCTACACCTTC
>12|TRBV29-1|TRBD1|TRBJ1-1|once
CSGGQGNTEAFF
TGCAGCGGAGGACAGGGGAACACTGAAGCTTTCTTT
>16|TRBV5-1|-|TRBJ2-1|-
CASSPPPPSSYNEQFF
TGCGCCAGCAGCCCGCCACCCCCCAGCTCCTACAATGAGCAGTTCTTC
>22|TRBV2|TRBD2|TRBJ2-2|-
CASSPDGRYHVAGGRDTGELFF
TGTGCCAGCAGTCCAGATGGGCGTTACCATGTAGCGGGGGGGCGCGACACCGGGGAGCTGTTTTTT
>14|TRBV10-3|-|TRBJ1-4|-
CAISAGGGNEKLFF
TGTGCCATCAGTGCCGGGGGGGGTAATGAAAAACTGTTTTTT
>16|TRBV10-2|TRBD2|TRBJ2-1|-
CASSEFGGGAYNEQFF
TGCGCCAGCAGTGAGTTCGGGGGGGGCGCCTACAATGAGCAGTTCTTC
>14|TRBV28|-|TRBJ1-2|-
CASSPGGTNYGYTF
TGTGCCAGCAGCCCCGGGGGGACTAACTATGGCTACACCTTC
>15|TRBV27|-|TRBJ2-2|-
CASSSHKINTGELFF
TGTGCCAGCAGTTCCCACAAGATTAACACCGGGGAGCTGTTTTTT
>16|TRBV28|-|TRBJ1-1|-
CASSPLFPGENTEAFF
TGTGCCAGCAGTCCCCTCTTTCCGGGGGAGAACACTGAAGCTTTCTTT
>15|TRBV5-1|-|TRBJ2-7|-
CASSSQGGVDYEQYF
TGCGCCAGCAGCTCCCAGGGGGGTGTGGACTACGAGCAGTACTTC
>15|TRBV6-5|-|TRBJ1-5|once
CASRTPGDNNQPQHF
TGTGCCAGCAGGACCCCTGGGGACAACAATCAGCCCCAGCATTTT
>12|TRBV5-8|-|TRBJ2-5|-
CASNRGQETQYF
TGTGCCAGCAATCGGGGGCAAGAGACCCAGTACTTC
>15|TRBV5-6|TRBD1|TRBJ2-5|once
CASSLGGQGQETQYF
TGTGCCAGCAGCTTAGGAGGACAGGGACAAGAGACCCAGTACTTC
>15|TRBV28|-|TRBJ1-2|-
CASSLVQTINYGYTF
TGTGCCAGCAGTTTAGTTCAGACTATTAACTATGGCTACACCTTC
>16|TRBV4-3|-|TRBJ2-1|-
CASSRYRDNSYNEQFF
TGCGCCAGCAGCCGGTACAGGGATAACTCCTACAATGAGCAGTTCTTC
>15|TRBV7-9|TRBD1|TRBJ1-1|-
CASSRDRGPNTEAFF
TGTGCCAGCAGCAGGGACAGGGGGCCGAACACTGAAGCTTTCTTT
>14|TRBV7-2|-|TRBJ1-3|-
CASSSQISGNTIYF
TGTGCCAGCAGCTCTCAGATCTCTGGAAACACCATATATTTT
>12|TRBV12-3/TRBV12-4|-|TRBJ1-3|few
CASSHPGNTIYF
TGTGCCAGCAGCCATCCCGGAAACACCATATATTTT
>13|TRBV10-3|TRBD1|TRBJ1-1|-
CATVGQPDTEAFF
TGTGCCACCGTGGGACAGCCCGACACTGAAGCTTTCTTT
>15|TRBV7-2|-|TRBJ2-1|few
CASSLGTVINNEQFF
TGTGCCAGCAGCTTAGGGACAGTTATCAACAATGAGCAGTTCTTC
>15|TRBV6-2/TRBV6-3|-|TRBJ1-1|-
CASSYGGSSSTEAFF
TGTGCCAGCAGTTACGGCGGGAGCAGTAGCACTGAAGCTTTCTTT
>15|TRBV27|TRBD2|TRBJ2-1|-
CASSSGLAGYNEQFF
TGTGCCAGCAGTTCGGGGTTAGCGGGGTACAATGAGCAGTTCTTC
>15|TRBV3-1/TRBV3-2|-|TRBJ2-5|-
CASSQDPRVRKTQYF
TGTGCCAGCAGCCAAGATCCCAGGGTAAGGAAGACCCAGTACTTC
>12|TRBV29-1|-|TRBJ2-7|-
CSVRVGAYEQYF
TGCAGCGTTCGGGTAGGGGCCTACGAGCAGTACTTC
>13|TRBV19|-|TRBJ2-2|-
CASTQGNTGELFF
TGTGCCAGTACTCAGGGGAACACCGGGGAGCTGTTTTTT
>17|TRBV5-1|TRBD1|TRBJ1-4|-
CASSTEPTGAPPGKLFF
TGCGCCAGCAGCACAGAGCCCACAGGGGCGCCGCCGGGAAAACTGTTTTTT
>15|TRBV29-1|TRBD1|TRBJ2-5|-
CSVEARDRGGRTQYF
TGCAGCGTTGAGGCCCGGGACAGGGGGGGGAGGACCCAGTACTTC
>15|TRBV7-4|TRBD1|TRBJ1-2|-
CASSATGALNYGYTF
TGTGCCAGCAGCGCCACAGGGGCCCTTAACTATGGCTACACCTTC
>15|TRBV19|TRBD2|TRBJ2-5|-
CASRSLRGGQETQYF
TGTGCCAGTAGAAGTTTGCGGGGGGGCCAAGAGACCCAGTACTTC
>13|TRBV28|-|TRBJ1-2|-
CASTEDYNYGYTF
TGTGCCAGCACCGAGGATTACAACTATGGCTACACCTTC
>15|TRBV5-1|TRBD1|TRBJ1-1|-
CASSSVGGENTEAFF
TGCGCCAGCAGCTCCGTAGGGGGCGAGAACACTGAAGCTTTCTTT
>21|TRBV21-1|-|TRBJ2-1|-
CASSKRHQDSPEVMRGNEQFF
TGTGCCAGCAGCAAGAGGCATCAGGACAGTCCGGAAGTTATGAGGGGTAATGAGCAGTTCTTC
>14|TRBV6-6|-|TRBJ2-7|-
CASSNTGTGYEQYF
TGTGCCAGCAGTAACACCGGGACTGGCTACGAGCAGTACTTC
>16|TRBV19|TRBD1|TRBJ1-3|-
CASSFHRGRTGNTIYF
TGTGCCAGTAGTTTTCACAGGGGCCGCACGGGAAACACCATATATTTT
>13|TRBV7-7|-|TRBJ1-6|-
CASSVSVNSPLHF
TGTGCCAGCAGCGTCAGTGTTAATTCACCCCTCCACTTT
>18|TRBV9|-|TRBJ2-4|-
CASSAGGPGMVAKNIQYF
TGTGCCAGCAGCGCCGGTGGGCCGGGGATGGTAGCCAAAAACATTCAGTACTTC
>15|TRBV19|-|TRBJ1-5|-
CASTEIHSSNQPQHF
TGTGCCAGTACTGAGATCCACAGTAGCAATCAGCCCCAGCATTTT
>14|TRBV19|-|TRBJ1-3|-
CASSGVGSGNTIYF
TGTGCCAGTAGTGGAGTCGGCTCTGGAAACACCATATATTTT
>15|TRBV2|-|TRBJ2-1|once
CASSPGGSSYNEQFF
TGTGCCAGCAGTCCCGGAGGAAGCTCCTACAATGAGCAGTTCTTC
>14|TRBV6-5|TRBD1|TRBJ1-1|-
CASRPGGSNTEAFF
TGTGCCAGCAGACCAGGGGGCTCGAACACTGAAGCTTTCTTT
>14|TRBV5-1|TRBD1|TRBJ2-7|-
CASSGDRSPYEQYF
TGCGCCAGCAGCGGGGACAGGAGCCCCTACGAGCAGTACTTC
>15|TRBV5-4|TRBD1|TRBJ1-2|-
CASSWDRRGLYGYTF
TGTGCCAGCAGCTGGGACCGCAGGGGGCTCTATGGCTACACCTTC
>17|TRBV28|TRBD1|TRBJ2-7|-
CASSSSRRDRGSYEQYF
TGTGCCAGCAGTTCCTCGCGCCGGGACAGGGGCTCCTACGAGCAGTACTTC
>14|TRBV18|-|TRBJ2-1|-
CASSPMFQGSEQFF
TGTGCCAGCTCACCAATGTTTCAGGGCAGCGAGCAGTTCTTC
>14|TRBV30|TRBD1|TRBJ1-3|-
CAWKGAPSGNTIYF
TGTGCCTGGAAGGGGGCCCCCTCTGGAAACACCATATATTTT
>14|TRBV27|-|TRBJ2-1|-
CASTAGRSYNEQFF
TGTGCCAGCACGGCGGGGCGGTCCTACAATGAGCAGTTCTTC
>16|TRBV27|TRBD2|TRBJ2-3|once
CASSPTSGDSTDTQYF
TGTGCCAGCAGTCCCACTAGCGGGGACAGCACAGATACGCAGTATTTT
>15|TRBV2|TRBD1|TRBJ1-4|-
CASSKGGGSGEKLFF
TGTGCCAGCTCTAAAGGAGGGGGCTCGGGTGAAAAACTGTTTTTT
>16|TRBV19|-|TRBJ1-4|-
CASSIIPGGGDEKLFF
TGTGCCAGTAGTATAATCCCCGGGGGTGGGGATGAAAAACTGTTTTTT
>13|TRBV27|-|TRBJ1-1|-
CASSFSLGYEAFF
TGTGCCAGCAGTTTCTCCTTGGGCTATGAAGCTTTCTTT
>12|TRBV7-9|-|TRBJ1-2|once
CASSPTGDGYTF
TGTGCCAGCAGCCCGACAGGCGATGGCTACACCTTC
>15|TRBV28|TRBD1|TRBJ2-1|-
CASSPLGQGNNEQFF
TGTGCCAGCAGCCCCCTGGGACAGGGCAACAATGAGCAGTTCTTC
>13|TRBV30|TRBD1|TRBJ1-6|-
CAWRGTDNSPLHF
TGTGCCTGGAGAGGGACAGATAATTCACCCCTCCACTTT
>15|TRBV5-6|TRBD1|TRBJ1-2|-
CASSFKDRDFEGYTF
TGTGCCAGCAGCTTTAAGGACAGGGATTTTGAGGGCTACACCTTC
>14|TRBV6-5|TRBD1|TRBJ1-2|-
CASSLGQANYGYTF
TGTGCCAGCAGTCTGGGACAGGCTAACTATGGCTACACCTTC
>15|TRBV28|TRBD1|TRBJ2-2|-
CASSHLRTGSYKLFF
TGTGCCAGCAGTCACCTGAGGACAGGGTCGTATAAGCTGTTTTTT
>14|TRBV2|TRBD1|TRBJ2-2|-
CASRGTGGSGELFF
TGTGCCAGCAGGGGGACAGGGGGGTCCGGGGAGCTGTTTTTT
>15|TRBV10-3|TRBD1|TRBJ1-2|few
CAISAPMRGLDGYTF
TGTGCCATCAGTGCCCCGATGAGGGGGCTGGATGGCTACACCTTC
>13|TRBV30|TRBD1|TRBJ1-5|-
CAWTDRADQPQHF
TGTGCCTGGACGGACAGGGCTGATCAGCCCCAGCATTTT